Below, 12 T cell receptor beta chains from the same sample are listed, as sequenced in a study of spatial heterogeneity in lung cancer. TCRdb reprocessed the 5' RACE reads via MiXCR and lists one record per CDR3 protein. This table has 35,000 to 45,000 distinct CDR3 sequences, about 5% appearing once. Time point in this sample: sample taken at primary tumor resection. The sample consisted of PBMCs, taken at surgery. These receptors came from a female donor with early-stage non-small cell lung cancer.

This clonotype was counted many times. The rearrangement uses TRBV10-3 and TRBJ1-5; 8 bases line up with TRBD1. CDR3 length: 15 amino acids. The V and J ends lost 2 bases and 6 bases, in that order; junction bases with no gene match: 6. Looked up from germline, CDR1 is ENHRY and CDR2 is SYGVKD. CDR3 protein: CAISEGRGRGQPQHF. The CDR3 DNA sequence: TGTGCCATCAGTGAGGGCAGGGGGCGAGGTCAGCCCCAGCATTTT.

This clonotype was seen ten or more times. This chain links TRBV5-4 with TRBJ2-2; 7 bases agree with TRBD2. Germline V gives CDR1 SGHNT, CDR2 YYREEE (reference sequence). The CDR3 extends over 16 amino acids. V lost 4 bases to trimming and J lost 1 base; unmatched junction nucleotides: 7. The CDR3 DNA reads as TGTGCCAGCAGCCCCGGGGGGAGAAGGAACACCGGGGAGCTGTTTTTT. It yields the protein CASSPGGRRNTGELFF.

This clonotype came up a few times. The V call is TRBV27, the J call TRBJ1-5; TRBD1 might be the D (5 bases). CDR3 length: 13 residues. V dropped 2 bases and J dropped 11 bases, with 13 bases sitting between them. Germline CDR1 and CDR2: MNHEY and SMNVEV (reference sequence). CDR3 bases: TGTGCCAGCAGTTTACAGGGAGGGGAGGCCCAGCATTTT. This translates into CASSLQGGEAQHF.

This clonotype was seen repeatedly, ten times or more. The genes are TRBV12-3 or TRBV12-4 and TRBJ1-2; D remains ambiguous. The CDR3 sequence is 12 residues long. The germline V and J ends were trimmed by 5 bases and 8 bases, with 12 bases remaining between them. CDR3 amino acids: CASSPGRRGYTF. The CDR3 nucleotides are TGTGCCAGCAGTCCCGGACGGAGGGGCTACACCTTC.

At least ten counts were recorded for this clonotype. This chain uses TRBV7-2 with TRBJ1-5; 8 bases map to TRBD1. Per the germline V gene, CDR1 is SGHTA and CDR2 is FQGNSA. V lost 5 bases and J lost 2; bases outside the gene matches: 5. CDR3 size: 15 residues. The CDR3 DNA follows: TGTGCCAGCAGCCCCCGGACAGGGCGCAATCAGCCCCAGCATTTT. Translation: CASSPRTGRNQPQHF.

The table lists this clonotype with many counts. The rearrangement joins TRBV4-2 to TRBJ1-2; D ambiguous. CDR1 LGHNA and CDR2 YNFKEQ come from the germline V gene. Trimming removed 0 bases at V and 8 bases at J, with 16 bases between. This CDR3 is 15 amino acids long. CDR3 coding DNA: TGTGCCAGCAGCCAAGACGAAAACCCAGGATACGGCTACACCTTC. It codes for CASSQDENPGYGYTF.

At least ten counts were recorded for this clonotype. The chain recombines TRBV7-9 with TRBJ1-5; the match to TRBD1 covers 8 bases. Looked up from germline, CDR1 is SEHNR and CDR2 is FQNEAQ (reference sequence). The V gene end was trimmed by 4 bases and the J gene end by 5 bases; junction bases not matched to a gene: 4. The CDR3 sequence is 14 residues long. For the CDR3, the DNA is TGTGCCAGCAGCTGGGACAGGAGGGATCAGCCCCAGCATTTT. Translated, it gives CASSWDRRDQPQHF.

This clonotype has more than one count but fewer than ten. No conserved phenylalanine or tryptophan ends this CDR3, so it is likely a read error. The chain uses TRBV27 and TRBJ1-1; tentative D call: TRBD1 (5 bases). The CDR3 has 15 residues. Germline loops: CDR1 MNHEY, CDR2 SMNVEV (reference sequence). Trimming took 5 bases from V and 2 from J, leaving 15 bases between them. In DNA, the CDR3 is TGTGCCAGCAGTACCAGGGAGCTGGATAACACTGAAGCTTTCCTT. The encoded protein is CASSTRELDNTEAFL.

In its sample, this clonotype was seen many times. The chain has TRBV29-1 and TRBJ1-5, with no clear D. Germline values: CDR1 SQVTM, CDR2 ANQGSEA. With 8 bases removed from V and 11 bases from J, the gap between germline ends came to 19 bases. CDR3 size: 12 residues. The CDR3 region is CSPWRGSLSQHF. The DNA for the CDR3 is TGCAGCCCCTGGCGGGGTTCTTTGTCCCAGCATTTT.

V and J are TRBV5-4 and TRBJ1-1, with TRBD1 as a possible D gene (5 bases). Germline loops: CDR1 SGHNT, CDR2 YYREEE (reference sequence). The CDR3 spans 14 residues. Trimming left V 2 bases short and J 0 bases short, with 8 bases between. The DNA of the CDR3 is TGTGCCAGCAGCTTATGGGGCATGAACACTGAAGCTTTCTTT. Translating gives CASSLWGMNTEAFF. Full variable domain (outside the CDR3, taken from reference TRBV5-4 and TRBJ1-1): ETGVTQSPTHLIKTRGQQVTLRCSSQSGHNTVSWYQQALGQGPQFIFQYYREEENGRGNFPPRFSGLQFPNYSSELNVNALELDDSALYLCASSLWGMNTEAFFGQGTRLTVV.

This clonotype showed up many times. J is TRBJ2-3 and V is TRBV7-6; 7 bases line up with TRBD1. The junction had 14 bases not matched to a gene; V was cut back by 5 bases and J by 0 bases. From germline, CDR1 is SGHVS and CDR2 FNYEAQ. The CDR3 is 18 amino acids. The CDR3 region has the DNA TGTGCCAGCAGCCCGGGACAGAAGACTTGGGGTAGCACAGATACGCAGTATTTT. Its protein is CASSPGQKTWGSTDTQYF.

This clonotype came up a few times. The rearrangement uses TRBV11-3 and TRBJ2-3, with 10 bases fitting TRBD2. The length of the CDR3 is 15 residues. J lost 3 bases, V lost 3 bases, and 3 bases had no gene match. The germline CDR1 and CDR2 sequences are SGHNT and YENEEA. Here the CDR3 reads CASSLSGGATDTQYF. CDR3 in DNA: TGTGCCAGCAGCTTGAGCGGGGGGGCTACAGATACGCAGTATTTT.